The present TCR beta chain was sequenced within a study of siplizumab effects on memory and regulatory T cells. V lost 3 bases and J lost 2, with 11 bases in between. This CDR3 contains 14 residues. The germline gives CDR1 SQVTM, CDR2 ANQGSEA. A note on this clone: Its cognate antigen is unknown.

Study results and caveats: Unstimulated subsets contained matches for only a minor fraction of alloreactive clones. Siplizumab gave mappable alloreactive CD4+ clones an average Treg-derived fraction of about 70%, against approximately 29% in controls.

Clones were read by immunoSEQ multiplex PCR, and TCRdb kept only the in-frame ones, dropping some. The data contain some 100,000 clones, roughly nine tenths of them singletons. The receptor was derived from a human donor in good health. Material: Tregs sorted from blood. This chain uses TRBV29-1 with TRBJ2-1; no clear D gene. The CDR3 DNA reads TGCAGCGTTGATGCCGGTCTCACCTACAATGAGCAGTTCTTC. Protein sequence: CSVDAGLTYNEQFF.